The 3 T cell receptor beta chains reported below all come from one sample, sequenced in a study of shared clonotypes between healthy human individuals. Here immunoSEQ multiplex PCR was the method, and the copy in TCRdb shows in-frame clones only, minus some. The table records over a million clones, approximately 96% of them present only once. Sequencing was performed on naive CD4+ T cells sorted from blood. Regarding subset: CD45RA+ positively selected. The receptors stem from a man aged 25-45 years in good health.

The chain links TRBV6-1 to TRBJ2-1, with 10 bases aligning to TRBD2. Trimming removed 7 bases from V and 7 bases from J; junction bases left unmatched: 10. Germline CDR1 reads MNHNS; CDR2 reads SASEGT. This CDR3 has 15 residues. The CDR3 region is CASTPLAGFTNEQFF. CDR3 in DNA: TGTGCCAGCACCCCACTAGCGGGATTCACGAATGAGCAGTTCTTC.

The chain carries TRBV12-5 and TRBJ2-5; tentative D call: TRBD1 (6 bases). Deletions cut 7 bases from V and 7 bases from J, with 16 bases between. Germline values: CDR1 LGHNT, CDR2 FRNRAP. The CDR3 contains 13 residues. CDR3 nucleotides: TGTGCTAGTGCCCGACAGGTTCTAGGGACCCAGTACTTC. Amino acids: CASARQVLGTQYF.

The rearrangement joins TRBV2 to TRBJ2-7, with a tentative D call TRBD2 (5 bases). CDR3 length: 12 residues. V shed 1 base and J shed 10 bases, with 11 bases lying between them. CDR1 SNHLY and CDR2 FYNNEI come from the germline V gene. Written as DNA, the CDR3 is TGTGCCAGCAGTGAAGTGGTCGCGGGCCAGTACTTC. Residues: CASSEVVAGQYF.